One sample yielded the 31 T cell receptor beta chains listed below, sequenced in a study of pediatric ulcerative colitis. Assay used: immunoSEQ multiplex PCR; TCRdb lists only in-frame clones, some missing. The profile shows roughly 38,000 clones, approximately 82% of them singletons. Sequenced material: blood. These receptors were obtained from a girl aged 10-17 years with moderate ulcerative colitis.

V usage is TRBV7-8 and J usage is TRBJ1-1; 8 positions match TRBD1. The CDR3 length is 16 residues. Germline V gene sequence: CDR1 SGHVS, CDR2 FQNEAQ. The junction had 11 bases not matched to a gene; V was cut back by 2 bases and J by 6 bases. The DNA for the CDR3 is TGTGCCAGCAGCTTACACCCTAACAGGGGGTGGGCTGAAGCTTTCTTT. It yields the protein CASSLHPNRGWAEAFF.

This clone came up once. V gene TRBV7-3 combines with J gene TRBJ1-6; no definite D call. There are 13 residues in the CDR3. V was cut by 5 bases and J by 5 bases, with 7 bases left in between. The germline CDR1 and CDR2 sequences are SGHTA and FQGTGA. As DNA, the CDR3 is TGTGCCAGCAGCCGGGATAATAATTCACCCCTCCACTTT. Protein: CASSRDNNSPLHF.

The genes are TRBV18 and TRBJ2-7; D is unresolved. The CDR3 sequence is 15 residues long. V shed 0 bases and J shed 3 bases, with 12 bases lying between them. Germline CDR1 is KGHSH and CDR2 is LQKENI. The CDR3 spells CASSPPGRPSYEQYF. The CDR3 coding sequence is TGTGCCAGCTCACCACCCGGCAGGCCTAGCTACGAGCAGTACTTC.

The chain has TRBV30 and TRBJ1-4, with D unclear. This CDR3 is 13 amino acids long. Trimming stripped 3 bases from V and 11 bases from J, with 16 bases between. In germline, CDR1 is GTSNPN, CDR2 SVGIG (reference sequence). CDR3 nucleotide sequence: TGTGCCTGGAGGGGGAGTACAGCGGGGAAACTGTTTTTT. It is translated as CAWRGSTAGKLFF.

The gene calls are TRBV30 and TRBJ2-2; 8 nucleotides match TRBD2. The CDR3 is 14 residues long. In germline, CDR1 is GTSNPN, CDR2 SVGIG (reference sequence). V trimming: 5 bases; J trimming: 7 bases; junction bases outside the gene matches: 9. CDR3 DNA: TGTGCCTGGGCCCCGGGACTAGTAAGCGGGGAGCTGTTTTTT. Translated: CAWAPGLVSGELFF.

The genes are TRBV28 and TRBJ1-1; D is ambiguous. The germline CDR1 and CDR2 sequences are MDHEN and SYDVKM. The V end was cut by 0 bases, the J end by 6 bases, with 11 bases between. This CDR3 comprises 14 residues. The CDR3 DNA reads as TGTGCCAGCAGTTTATGGAGGGTGCGGCCTGAAGCTTTCTTT. This encodes CASSLWRVRPEAFF. The whole variable domain, remainder taken from reference TRBV28 and TRBJ1-1, is DVKVTQSSRYLVKRTGEKVFLECVQDMDHENMFWYRQDPGLGLRLIYFSYDVKMKEKGDIPEGYSVSREKKERFSLILESASTNQTSMYLCASSLWRVRPEAFFGQGTRLTVV.

The V gene is TRBV5-4, the J gene TRBJ1-1; unclear D gene. The V and J ends lost 4 bases and 1 base respectively, with 11 bases between them. CDR3 length: 14 residues. Germline CDR1 SGHNT, CDR2 YYREEE (reference sequence). The CDR3 loop reads CASSHSARNTEAFF. CDR3 bases: TGTGCCAGCAGCCATTCGGCCAGGAACACTGAAGCTTTCTTT.

The J gene is TRBJ1-2, the V gene TRBV11-2; the D gene is possibly TRBD1 (5 bases). This CDR3 region has 11 residues. V lost 2 bases and J 10 bases, leaving 8 bases between the germline ends. Germline V gene data show CDR1 as SGHAT and CDR2 as FQNNGV. CDR3 coding DNA: TGTGCCAGCAGCTTAAGGGGCGACTACACCTTC. This translates into CASSLRGDYTF.

The CDR3 sequence is CASSDRSGAEAFF. The DNA for the CDR3 is TGTGCCAGCAGCGATCGATCTGGAGCTGAAGCTTTCTTT. V usage is TRBV9 and J usage is TRBJ1-1; D gene unclear. The CDR3 covers 13 residues. Deletions cut 3 bases from V and 6 bases from J, with 12 bases between. Germline-derived CDR1 and CDR2 are SGDLS and YYNGEE.

V and J are TRBV10-1 and TRBJ2-7; D gene ambiguous. There are 13 residues in the CDR3. The germline CDR1 and CDR2 sequences are WNHNN and SYGVQD (reference sequence). The V end was cut by 3 bases, the J end by 0 bases, with 6 bases between. CDR3 amino acids: CASSDGLSYEQYF. DNA of the CDR3: TGCGCCAGCAGTGATGGCCTCTCCTACGAGCAGTACTTC.

CDR3 region: CASSPGGDYGYTF. CDR3 sequence (DNA): TGTGCCAGCAGCCCAGGGGGAGACTATGGCTACACCTTC. The rearrangement uses TRBV7-9 and TRBJ1-2; 7 bases agree with TRBD1. The CDR3 runs 13 residues. J lost 3 bases, V lost 5 bases, and 3 bases had no gene match. The germline gives CDR1 SEHNR, CDR2 FQNEAQ (reference sequence).

The rearrangement uses TRBV27 and TRBJ1-4, with D unresolved. CDR1 is MNHEY, CDR2 SMNVEV, per germline (reference sequence). V was shortened by 5 bases and J by 8 bases, with 12 bases between the two germline ends. The CDR3 is 13 amino acids. The CDR3 DNA reads as TGTGCCAGCAGTCCAAACACCCGAGAAAAACTGTTTTTT. Protein product: CASSPNTREKLFF.

This clone was found once. The CDR3 DNA sequence: TGTGCCAGCTCACCACCTAGCGGACAAGAGACCCAGTACTTC. Amino acids: CASSPPSGQETQYF. The rearrangement joins TRBV18 to TRBJ2-5; D might be TRBD2 (6 bases). Germline V gene data show CDR1 as KGHSH and CDR2 as LQKENI. The V end lost 0 bases, the J end lost 2 bases, and 7 bases lay between the germline ends. The CDR3 totals 14 residues.

This CDR3 is CASSSRESETNQPQHF. The CDR3 DNA reads TGTGCCAGCAGCTCCCGGGAAAGCGAGACGAATCAGCCCCAGCATTTT. The J gene is TRBJ1-5, the V gene TRBV25-1; no reliable D call. The CDR3 contains 16 residues. Looked up from germline, CDR1 is MGHDK and CDR2 is SYGVNS. V lost 6 bases, J lost 4 bases, and 19 bases lay in between.

This chain joins TRBV7-2 and TRBJ1-2; D is possibly TRBD1 (5 bases). CDR1 is SGHTA and CDR2 is FQGNSA in the germline V gene. V was cut by 2 bases and J by 4 bases, with 17 bases left in between. This CDR3 has 16 amino acids. The CDR3 spells CASSLTGPPEGYGYTF. CDR3 nucleotides: TGTGCCAGCAGCTTAACAGGACCTCCGGAGGGCTATGGCTACACCTTC.

The chain employs TRBV6-5 and TRBJ1-4, with 7 nucleotides matching TRBD1. CDR3 length equals 13 residues. J lost 8 bases, V lost 5 bases, and 5 bases had no gene match. Germline V gives CDR1 MNHEY, CDR2 SVGAGI. The CDR3: CASSGGGDEKLFF. The CDR3, as DNA: TGTGCCAGCAGTGGAGGGGGCGACGAAAAACTGTTTTTT.

This rearrangement joins TRBV9 to TRBJ1-3; weak D call: TRBD1 (5 bases). The ends were cut back, 2 bases at V and 0 bases at J, with 9 bases in the middle. CDR3 length: 15 amino acids. Germline-derived CDR1 and CDR2 are SGDLS and YYNGEE. CDR3 loop: CASSVGGYSGNTIYF. In DNA form, the CDR3 reads TGTGCCAGCAGCGTGGGGGGGTACTCTGGAAACACCATATATTTT. Looking up the rest from reference TRBV9 and TRBJ1-3 gives the full variable domain: DSGVTQTPKHLITATGQRVTLRCSPRSGDLSVYWYQQSLDQGLQFLIQYYNGEERAKGNILERFSAQQFPDLHSELNLSSLELGDSALYFCASSVGGYSGNTIYFGEGSWLTVV.

The J gene is TRBJ2-5, the V gene TRBV9; TRBD2 might be the D (6 bases). Germline V CDR1 and CDR2: SGDLS, YYNGEE. V was cut by 0 bases and J by 1 base, with 7 bases left in between. The CDR3 consists of 14 residues. The CDR3: CASSVDSGQETQYF. The CDR3 region has the DNA TGTGCCAGCAGCGTAGATAGCGGCCAAGAGACCCAGTACTTC.

Only a few counts were recorded for this clone. The gene calls are TRBV30 and TRBJ1-2; D perhaps matches TRBD1 (5 bases). The CDR3 length is 13 residues. Trimming took 5 bases from V and 4 from J, leaving 14 bases between them. Per germline, CDR1 GTSNPN and CDR2 SVGIG (reference sequence). CDR3 residues: CAWVRGRLYGYTF. In nucleotides, the CDR3 is TGTGCCTGGGTGAGGGGTCGCCTCTATGGCTACACCTTC.

The V and J genes are TRBV27 and TRBJ1-1, with D tentatively TRBD1 (6 bases). V gave up 3 bases and J gave up 6 bases, with 14 bases separating them. This CDR3 spans 14 amino acids. CDR1 is MNHEY, CDR2 SMNVEV, per germline (reference sequence). The CDR3 coding sequence is TGTGCCAGCAGTTTCCAGGGGAGTGTCGCTGAAGCTTTCTTT. Translating gives CASSFQGSVAEAFF.

This clone was detected only once. The chain recombines TRBV5-8 with TRBJ1-5; D call uncertain. V gave up 2 bases and J gave up 4 bases, with 7 bases separating them. The CDR3 spans 13 residues. In germline, CDR1 is SGHTS, CDR2 YDEGEE. The CDR3 sequence is CASSFSRNQPQHF. The DNA for the CDR3 is TGTGCCAGCAGCTTTAGCAGGAATCAGCCCCAGCATTTT.

The sample holds a few counts of this clone. The rearrangement joins TRBV18 to TRBJ1-2; 8 bases line up with TRBD1. Germline V gene sequence: CDR1 KGHSH, CDR2 LQKENI. V was pared by 3 bases and J by 8 bases, with 14 bases of the junction left unmatched. The CDR3 has 16 amino acids. CDR3 amino acids: CASSPPRQGRHDGYTF. The CDR3 DNA is TGTGCCAGCTCACCCCCCCGACAGGGGAGGCATGACGGCTACACCTTC.

The chain carries TRBV30 and TRBJ2-1; weak D call: TRBD2 (6 bases). This CDR3 has 15 amino acids. V was pared by 0 bases and J by 5 bases, with 14 bases between. Germline V CDR1 and CDR2: GTSNPN, SVGIG (reference sequence). The CDR3 nucleotides read TGTGCCTGGAGTGTAGACGGGAGCGTCAACAATGAGCAGTTCTTC. Protein sequence: CAWSVDGSVNNEQFF.

A few counts support this clone. The J gene is TRBJ1-4, the V gene TRBV19, with a possible D match to TRBD1 (5 bases). The CDR3 contains 13 residues. CDR1 and CDR2 (germline): LNHDA, SQIVND (reference sequence). Trimming stripped 7 bases from V and 5 bases from J, with 11 bases between. DNA of the CDR3: TGTGCCAGTAAGGGGTTATTGAATGAAAAACTGTTTTTT. It is translated as CASKGLLNEKLFF.

This clone has only a few counts. CDR3 protein: CASRVDGFNSPLHF. CDR3 DNA: TGTGCCAGCAGGGTGGACGGGTTCAATTCACCCCTCCACTTT. The V and J genes are TRBV2 and TRBJ1-6; D is unresolved. The length of the CDR3 is 14 residues. Germline V gene sequence: CDR1 SNHLY, CDR2 FYNNEI. V lost 6 bases to trimming and J lost 7 bases, with 13 bases between them.

This clone was seen a single time. J is TRBJ2-2 and V is TRBV14; D gene ambiguous. Germline values: CDR1 SGHDN, CDR2 FVKESK. The CDR3 contains 15 residues. Trimming pared 0 bases from V and 2 bases from J, leaving 7 bases between. The CDR3 spells CASSQDPPNTGELFF. Here the CDR3 DNA reads TGTGCCAGCAGCCAAGATCCCCCTAACACCGGGGAGCTGTTTTTT.

This rearrangement joins TRBV27 to TRBJ1-1; TRBD1 agrees at 7 bases. The J segment lost 8 bases and the V segment lost 6 bases, leaving 3 bases of the junction unmatched. The germline V gene encodes CDR1 MNHEY and CDR2 SMNVEV (reference sequence). This CDR3 is 11 amino acids long. As DNA, the CDR3 is TGTGCCAGCAGGAAGGGGGCAGAAGCTTTCTTT. Its protein product is CASRKGAEAFF.

The chain combines TRBV2 with TRBJ2-1; D is unclear. V was shortened by 0 bases and J by 3 bases, with 3 bases between the two germline ends. The CDR3 sequence is 13 residues long. Germline CDR1 is SNHLY and CDR2 is FYNNEI. The CDR3 loop is CASSEAIYNEQFF. The CDR3 DNA is TGTGCCAGCAGTGAAGCCATCTACAATGAGCAGTTCTTC.

The chain carries TRBV30 and TRBJ2-5; D is unclear. This CDR3 comprises 13 residues. V gave up 4 bases and J gave up 5 bases, with 14 bases separating them. CDR1 is GTSNPN, CDR2 SVGIG, per germline (reference sequence). The CDR3 here is CAWTGPDGETQYF. The CDR3 nucleotides are TGTGCCTGGACTGGACCGGACGGGGAGACCCAGTACTTC.

The chain recombines TRBV5-1 with TRBJ2-3; D may be TRBD2 (5 bases). This CDR3 spans 15 amino acids. Germline assignment: CDR1 SGHRS and CDR2 YFSETQ. Trimming pared 1 base from V and 3 bases from J, leaving 12 bases between. CDR3 DNA sequence: TGCGCCAGCAGCTTGTTCGGGGAGCCGACAGATACGCAGTATTTT. It specifies CASSLFGEPTDTQYF.

In this sample, this clone turned up once. The chain recombines TRBV7-9 with TRBJ2-5, with D uncertain. The CDR3 contains 12 residues. Germline CDR1 reads SEHNR; CDR2 reads FQNEAQ (reference sequence). V shed 3 bases and J shed 5 bases, with 7 bases lying between them. The CDR3 is CASSLPRETQYF. As DNA, the CDR3 is TGTGCCAGCAGCTTGCCGAGGGAGACCCAGTACTTC.